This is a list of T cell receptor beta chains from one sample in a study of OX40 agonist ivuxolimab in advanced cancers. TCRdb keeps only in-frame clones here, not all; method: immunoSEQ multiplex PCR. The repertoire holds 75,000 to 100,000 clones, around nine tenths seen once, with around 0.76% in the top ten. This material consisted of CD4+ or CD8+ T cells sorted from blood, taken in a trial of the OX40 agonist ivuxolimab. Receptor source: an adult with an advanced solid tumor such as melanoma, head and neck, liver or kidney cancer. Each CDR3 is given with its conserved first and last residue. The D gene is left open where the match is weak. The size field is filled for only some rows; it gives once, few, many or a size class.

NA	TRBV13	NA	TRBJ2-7	CASSPRSSYEQYF	TGTGCCAGCAGCCCCCGCAGCTCCTACGAGCAGTACTTC
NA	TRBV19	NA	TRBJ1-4	CASSIAAGPEKLFF	TGTGCCAGTAGTATAGCCGCAGGGCCCGAAAAACTGTTTTTT
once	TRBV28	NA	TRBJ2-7	CASSLVFAGSYEQYF	TGTGCCAGCAGTTTGGTATTTGCGGGCTCCTACGAGCAGTACTTC
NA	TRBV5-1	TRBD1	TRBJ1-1	CASSWDRVTEAFF	TGCGCCAGCAGCTGGGACAGGGTGACTGAAGCTTTCTTT
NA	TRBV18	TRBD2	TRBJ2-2	CASSPSGLAGNTGELFF	TGTGCCAGCTCACCAAGCGGGCTAGCGGGTAACACCGGGGAGCTGTTTTTT
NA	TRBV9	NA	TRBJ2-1	CASSVAVGLGGNEQFF	TGTGCCAGCAGCGTAGCTGTTGGGCTAGGGGGCAATGAGCAGTTCTTC
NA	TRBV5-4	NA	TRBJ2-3	CASRSSTDTQYF	TGTGCCAGCAGAAGTAGCACAGATACGCAGTATTTT
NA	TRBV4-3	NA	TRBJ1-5	CASSQDTGGYSNQPQHF	TGCGCCAGCAGCCAAGATACTGGGGGGTATAGCAATCAGCCCCAGCATTTT
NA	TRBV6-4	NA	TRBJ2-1	CASSLRSGSSYNEQFF	TGTGCCAGCAGCCTGCGGAGCGGAAGCTCCTACAATGAGCAGTTCTTC
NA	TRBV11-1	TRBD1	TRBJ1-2	CASSGGQHNYGYTF	TGTGCCAGCAGCGGGGGACAGCATAACTATGGCTACACCTTC
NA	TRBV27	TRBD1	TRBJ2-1	CASSAGTDYNEQFF	TGTGCCAGCAGTGCAGGGACAGACTACAATGAGCAGTTCTTC
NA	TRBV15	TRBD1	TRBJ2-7	CATSKRGRLISSYEQYF	TGTGCCACCAGCAAGAGGGGGCGACTGATTAGCTCCTACGAGCAGTACTTC
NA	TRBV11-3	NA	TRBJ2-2	CASVQGTMNTGELFF	TGTGCCAGCGTACAAGGGACCATGAACACCGGGGAGCTGTTTTTT
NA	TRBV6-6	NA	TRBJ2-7	CASSYSRGLSYEQYF	TGTGCCAGCAGTTACTCGCGGGGCCTCTCCTACGAGCAGTACTTC
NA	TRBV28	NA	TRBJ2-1	CASSLGLPNEQFF	TGTGCCAGCAGCCTGGGACTTCCCAATGAGCAGTTCTTC
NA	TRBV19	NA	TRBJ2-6	CASTYISGANVLTF	TGTGCCAGTACCTATATCTCTGGGGCCAACGTCCTGACTTTC
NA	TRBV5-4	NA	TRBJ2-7	CASSSTYEQYF	TGTGCCAGCAGCTCGACATACGAGCAGTACTTC
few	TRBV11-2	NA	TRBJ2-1	CASSLVTGGGTSYNEQFF	TGTGCCAGCAGCTTAGTGACTGGCGGCGGGACTTCCTACAATGAGCAGTTCTTC
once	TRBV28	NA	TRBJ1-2	CASSLGTGTYGYTF	TGTGCCAGCAGTTTGGGCACAGGGACCTATGGCTACACCTTC
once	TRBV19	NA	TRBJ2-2	CASSIRQGGLPGELFF	TGTGCCAGTAGTATTCGGCAGGGTGGCCTACCCGGGGAGCTGTTTTTT
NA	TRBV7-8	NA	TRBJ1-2	CASSLGTVYGYTF	TGTGCCAGCAGCTTAGGGACAGTCTATGGCTACACCTTC
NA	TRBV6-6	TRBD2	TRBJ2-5	CASSPGTSGLETQYF	TGTGCCAGCAGCCCCGGGACTAGCGGGTTGGAGACCCAGTACTTC
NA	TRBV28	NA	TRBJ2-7	CASSLWAVSYEQYF	TGTGCCAGCAGTTTATGGGCAGTTTCCTACGAGCAGTACTTC
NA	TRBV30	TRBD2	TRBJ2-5	CAWSTGGAQETQYF	TGTGCCTGGAGTACCGGGGGGGCGCAAGAGACCCAGTACTTC
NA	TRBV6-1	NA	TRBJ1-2	CASSGTAIPLGGYTF	TGTGCCAGCAGTGGGACAGCTATACCCCTTGGGGGCTACACCTTC
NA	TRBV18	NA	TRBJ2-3	CASSDRRTDTQYF	TGTGCCAGCTCTGACAGGCGCACAGATACGCAGTATTTT
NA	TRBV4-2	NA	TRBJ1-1	CASSPPRGDGEAFF	TGTGCCAGCAGCCCCCCTCGGGGGGACGGTGAAGCTTTCTTT
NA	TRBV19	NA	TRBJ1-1	CASSLQFTGDTEAFF	TGTGCCAGTAGCCTTCAATTCACGGGGGACACTGAAGCTTTCTTT
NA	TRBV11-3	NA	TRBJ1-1	CASSFTPGENTEAFF	TGTGCCAGCAGCTTTACCCCCGGCGAGAACACTGAAGCTTTCTTT
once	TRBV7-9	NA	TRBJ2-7	CASSLEYEQYF	TGTGCCAGCAGCCTCGAATACGAGCAGTACTTC
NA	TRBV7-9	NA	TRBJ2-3	CASSPQARADTQYF	TGTGCCAGCAGCCCCCAGGCCAGGGCAGATACGCAGTATTTT
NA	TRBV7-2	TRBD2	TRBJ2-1	CASSPGLADNEQFF	TGTGCCAGCAGCCCGGGACTAGCGGACAATGAGCAGTTCTTC
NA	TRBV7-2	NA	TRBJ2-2	CASSFTYRTNTGELFF	TGTGCCAGCAGCTTCACTTACAGAACGAACACCGGGGAGCTGTTTTTT
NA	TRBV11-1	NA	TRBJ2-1	CASSSATYNEQFF	TGTGCCAGCAGCTCAGCAACCTACAATGAGCAGTTCTTC
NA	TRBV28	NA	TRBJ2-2	CASSSAGVGTGELFF	TGTGCCAGCAGTTCCGCCGGGGTTGGAACCGGGGAGCTGTTTTTT
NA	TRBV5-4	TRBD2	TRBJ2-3	CASSPSGGKASTDTQYF	TGTGCCAGCAGCCCTAGCGGGGGGAAGGCTAGCACAGATACGCAGTATTTT
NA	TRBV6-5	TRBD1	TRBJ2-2	CANSYGPDRGELFF	TGTGCCAACAGTTACGGCCCGGACAGGGGGGAGCTGTTTTTT
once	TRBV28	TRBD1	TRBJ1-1	CASRDRVLAFF	TGTGCCAGCAGGGACAGGGTTTTAGCTTTCTTT
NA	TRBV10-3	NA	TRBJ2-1	CAIRIVAGGEQFF	TGTGCCATCAGAATAGTAGCTGGCGGTGAGCAGTTCTTC
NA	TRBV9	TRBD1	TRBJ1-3	CASSVAGGGNTIYF	TGTGCCAGCAGCGTAGCAGGGGGGGGAAACACCATATATTTT
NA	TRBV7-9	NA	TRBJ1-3	CASSLAAASGNTIYF	TGTGCCAGCAGCTTAGCGGCCGCCTCTGGAAACACCATATATTTT
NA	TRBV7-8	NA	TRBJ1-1	CASSLLGQNTEAFF	TGTGCCAGCAGCTTGCTAGGACAGAACACTGAAGCTTTCTTT
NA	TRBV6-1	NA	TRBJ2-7	CASSEAGGAVYEQYF	TGTGCCAGCAGTGAAGCTGGAGGAGCGGTCTACGAGCAGTACTTC
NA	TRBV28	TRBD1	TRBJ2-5	CASSLFGTGLETQYF	TGTGCCAGCAGTTTATTTGGGACAGGGTTAGAGACCCAGTACTTC
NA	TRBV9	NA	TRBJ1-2	CASAPRVELYGYTF	TGTGCCTCGGCCCCCAGGGTAGAACTCTATGGCTACACCTTC
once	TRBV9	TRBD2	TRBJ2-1	CASSDRLAGATEQFF	TGTGCCAGCAGCGACCGACTAGCGGGAGCGACGGAGCAGTTCTTC
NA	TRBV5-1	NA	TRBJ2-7	CASSLAGDLYEQYF	TGCGCCAGCAGCCTAGCTGGGGACCTCTACGAGCAGTACTTC
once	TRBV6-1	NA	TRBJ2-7	CASSEGGSYEQYF	TGTGCCAGCAGTGAAGGCGGGTCCTACGAGCAGTACTTC
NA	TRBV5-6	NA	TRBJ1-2	CASSLNNYGYTF	TGTGCCAGCAGCTTGAATAACTATGGCTACACCTTC
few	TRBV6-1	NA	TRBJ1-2	CASSEAHTMEGYTF	TGTGCCAGCAGTGAAGCTCACACCATGGAGGGCTACACCTTC
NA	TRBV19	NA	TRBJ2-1	CASTTNVRSSYNEQFF	TGTGCCAGTACCACAAACGTTAGGAGCTCCTACAATGAGCAGTTCTTC
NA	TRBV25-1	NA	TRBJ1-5	CATQGGNQPQHF	TGTGCCACACAGGGTGGCAATCAGCCCCAGCATTTT
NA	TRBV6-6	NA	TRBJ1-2	CASSYSGHRSGGYTF	TGTGCCAGCAGTTACTCAGGACACCGGTCAGGTGGCTACACCTTC
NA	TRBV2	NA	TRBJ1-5	CASSIGGWQPQHF	TGTGCCAGCTCCATAGGGGGTTGGCAGCCCCAGCATTTT
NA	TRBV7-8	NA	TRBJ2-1	CASSLDPLRHNEQFF	TGTGCCAGCAGCTTAGACCCTTTGAGGCACAATGAGCAGTTCTTC
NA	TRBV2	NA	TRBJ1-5	CASSPYGGGYQPQHF	TGTGCCAGCAGCCCGTATGGGGGCGGGTATCAGCCCCAGCATTTT
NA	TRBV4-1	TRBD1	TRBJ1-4	CASSPRGDRGEKLFF	TGCGCCAGCAGCCCACGTGGGGACAGAGGTGAAAAACTGTTTTTT
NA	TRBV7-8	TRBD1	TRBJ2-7	CASSLQGAEYF	TGTGCCAGCAGCTTACAGGGGGCCGAGTACTTC